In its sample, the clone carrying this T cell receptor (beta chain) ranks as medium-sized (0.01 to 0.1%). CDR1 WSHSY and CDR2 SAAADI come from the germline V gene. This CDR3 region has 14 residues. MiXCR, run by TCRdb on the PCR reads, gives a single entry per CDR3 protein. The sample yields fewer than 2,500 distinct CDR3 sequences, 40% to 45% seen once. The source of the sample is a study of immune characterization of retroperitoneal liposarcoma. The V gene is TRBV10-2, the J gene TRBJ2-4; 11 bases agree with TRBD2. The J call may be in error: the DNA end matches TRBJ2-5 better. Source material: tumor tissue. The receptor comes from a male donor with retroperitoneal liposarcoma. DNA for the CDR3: TGCGCCAGCCGCGGGACTAGCGGTCCGGAGACCCAGTACTTC. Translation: CASRGTSGPETQYF.